Listed here are 23 T cell receptor beta chains from one sample, sequenced in a study of shared clonotypes between healthy human individuals. Produced via immunoSEQ multiplex PCR; TCRdb's table is partial and in-frame only. This sample has some 650,000 clones, with 97% found just once. Sequencing was performed on naive CD4+ T cells sorted from blood. The subset here: CD45RA+ positively selected. These receptors all come from a woman in her 30s in good health.

The V gene is TRBV6-5, the J gene TRBJ2-7; D might be TRBD1 (5 bases). CDR3 length: 14 residues. Germline-derived CDR1 and CDR2 are MNHEY and SVGAGI. Trimming stripped 0 bases from V and 6 bases from J, with 12 bases between. CDR3 sequence reads: CASSYSHTRVEQYF. CDR3 DNA: TGTGCCAGCAGTTACTCTCATACCAGGGTCGAGCAGTACTTC.

V gene TRBV5-1 combines with J gene TRBJ2-5; a possible D gene is TRBD1 (6 bases). This CDR3 is 13 amino acids long. Germline CDR1 SGHRS, CDR2 YFSETQ. Trimming left V 2 bases short and J 3 bases short, with 8 bases between. Here the CDR3 reads CASSFGQKETQYF. Written as DNA, the CDR3 is TGCGCCAGCAGCTTTGGACAGAAAGAGACCCAGTACTTC.

V usage is TRBV2 and J usage is TRBJ2-4; no firm D call. CDR1 is SNHLY and CDR2 is FYNNEI in the germline V gene. Trimming pared 3 bases from V and 12 bases from J, leaving 9 bases between. This CDR3 comprises 11 residues. The DNA of the CDR3 is TGTGCCAGCAGTGATGAACTTACTCAGTACTTC. It is translated as CASSDELTQYF.

The chain recombines TRBV28 with TRBJ1-4, with unresolved D. Germline values: CDR1 MDHEN, CDR2 SYDVKM. There are 19 residues in the CDR3. V was trimmed by 2 bases and J by 0 bases, leaving 19 bases between them. This CDR3 reads CASSLVASWLETTNEKLFF. In DNA form, the CDR3 reads TGTGCCAGCAGTTTAGTGGCCAGTTGGTTGGAGACAACTAATGAAAAACTGTTTTTT.

The chain recombines TRBV19 with TRBJ1-5, with D possibly being TRBD1 (5 bases). The ends were cut back, 5 bases at V and 1 base at J, with 9 bases in the middle. The CDR3 is 14 amino acids. Germline values: CDR1 LNHDA, CDR2 SQIVND (reference sequence). CDR3 sequence (DNA): TGTGCCAGTAGTCAGACAGTGAGCAATCAGCCCCAGCATTTT. Translated, it gives CASSQTVSNQPQHF.

This clone was recorded only once. This chain links TRBV28 with TRBJ1-5, with 8 nucleotides matching TRBD1. CDR1 is MDHEN, CDR2 SYDVKM, per germline. This CDR3 is 15 amino acids long. Trimming at V came to 5 bases and at J to 7 bases, leaving 10 bases not matched to a gene. CDR3 sequence: CASSRRTGSYQPQHF. The CDR3 DNA sequence: TGTGCCAGCAGTCGAAGGACAGGGAGTTACCAGCCCCAGCATTTT.

The genes are TRBV29-1 and TRBJ2-7, with D tentatively TRBD1 or TRBD2 (6 bases each). Germline V gives CDR1 SQVTM, CDR2 ANQGSEA. V was trimmed by 7 bases and J by 4 bases, leaving 14 bases between them. The CDR3 is 12 residues long. The CDR3, as DNA: TGCAGCGCGGGGGACACCATTTACGAGCAGTACTTC. This translates into CSAGDTIYEQYF.

The chain employs TRBV14 and TRBJ1-4, with D possibly being TRBD1 (5 bases). V gave up 0 bases and J gave up 2 bases, with 16 bases separating them. The germline CDR1 and CDR2 sequences are SGHDN and FVKESK. This CDR3 comprises 18 residues. The chain's CDR3 is CASSQEERTWGTNEKLFF. The CDR3 nucleotides are TGTGCCAGCAGCCAAGAAGAGCGTACGTGGGGGACTAATGAAAAACTGTTTTTT. Using reference TRBV14 and TRBJ1-4 for the parts outside the CDR3, the full variable domain is EAGVTQFPSHSVIEKGQTVTLRCDPISGHDNLYWYRRVMGKEIKFLLHFVKESKQDESGMPNNRFLAERTGGTYSTLKVQPAELEDSGVYFCASSQEERTWGTNEKLFFGSGTQLSVL.

The chain uses TRBV6-1 and TRBJ1-5; D not resolved. Trimming stripped 4 bases from V and 0 bases from J, with 10 bases between. This CDR3 comprises 15 residues. Looked up from germline, CDR1 is MNHNS and CDR2 is SASEGT. CDR3 coding DNA: TGTGCCAGCAGTGTGGGAGGGAATAGCAATCAGCCCCAGCATTTT. This gives the protein CASSVGGNSNQPQHF.

The rearrangement joins TRBV19 to TRBJ2-3; 7 positions agree with TRBD1. Germline assignment: CDR1 LNHDA and CDR2 SQIVND (reference sequence). The V segment lost 4 bases and the J segment 3 bases; nucleotides outside the gene matches: 10. This CDR3 is built from 16 residues. CDR3 DNA sequence: TGTGCCAGTAGTACCCCCCCGGGACAGCAAACAGATACGCAGTATTTT. The encoded protein is CASSTPPGQQTDTQYF.

This sequence joins TRBV7-8 and TRBJ1-5, with D perhaps TRBD1 (5 bases). This CDR3 comprises 15 residues. Germline CDR1 is SGHVS and CDR2 is FQNEAQ. V was clipped by 3 bases and J by 0 bases, with 9 bases between them. The CDR3 is CASSFRDHSNQPQHF. The CDR3 region has the DNA TGTGCCAGCAGCTTTAGGGACCATAGCAATCAGCCCCAGCATTTT.

V gene TRBV28 combines with J gene TRBJ2-1; possibly TRBD2 for D (7 bases). The germline gives CDR1 MDHEN, CDR2 SYDVKM. CDR3 length equals 15 residues. V lost 6 bases and J lost 3, with 15 bases in between. CDR3 DNA sequence: TGTGCCAGCAGGCGAGGGGGGGTAGGCTACAATGAGCAGTTCTTC. Translating it yields CASRRGGVGYNEQFF.

The CDR3 here is CASSLAQDAYEQYF. CDR3 nucleotides: TGCGCCAGCAGCTTGGCCCAGGATGCCTACGAGCAGTACTTC. The chain recombines TRBV5-1 with TRBJ2-5; D uncertain. The J call may be mistaken, given a closer DNA end match to TRBJ2-7. This CDR3 region has 14 residues. Germline V gives CDR1 SGHRS, CDR2 YFSETQ.

The CDR3 region is CASSLDGTQGISSYEQYF. Here the CDR3 DNA reads TGTGCCAGCAGCCTCGACGGGACACAGGGAATTAGCTCCTACGAGCAGTACTTC. The chain has TRBV11-1 and TRBJ2-7, with a possible D match to TRBD1 (6 bases). Looked up from germline, CDR1 is SGHAT and CDR2 is FQDESV (reference sequence). There are 18 residues in the CDR3. The V end was cut by 5 bases, the J end by 0 bases, with 23 bases between.

The chain is built from TRBV18 and TRBJ1-1; D may be TRBD1 (5 bases). Deletions cut 5 bases from V and 5 bases from J, with 12 bases between. There are 13 residues in the CDR3. The germline V gene has CDR1 KGHSH and CDR2 LQKENI. CDR3 sequence: CASSMGPLTEAFF. The DNA of the CDR3 is TGTGCCAGCTCAATGGGACCGTTAACTGAAGCTTTCTTT.

The genes are TRBV27 and TRBJ2-1; 8 bases agree with TRBD2. This CDR3 is 17 amino acids long. The V segment lost 3 bases and the J segment 5 bases; nucleotides outside the gene matches: 12. The V gene's germline CDR1 is MNHEY and CDR2 SMNVEV (reference sequence). CDR3 amino acids: CASSLWDLGGGNNEQFF. The CDR3 bases are TGTGCCAGCAGTTTGTGGGATTTGGGCGGGGGGAACAATGAGCAGTTCTTC.

The J gene is TRBJ2-1, the V gene TRBV7-6; D unresolved. Germline assignment: CDR1 SGHVS and CDR2 FNYEAQ. Trimming stripped 0 bases from V and 0 bases from J, with 9 bases between. The CDR3 runs 16 residues. The CDR3 loop is CASSLAYRASYNEQFF. CDR3 nucleotide sequence: TGTGCCAGCAGCTTAGCGTACCGGGCCTCCTACAATGAGCAGTTCTTC.

This clone was recorded once. The sample holds other DNA sequences that translate to the same CDR3. CDR3 in DNA: TGTGCCAGCAGTGAGTCAGGGAGCAATCAGCCCCAGCATTTT. Translation gives CASSESGSNQPQHF. The chain has TRBV6-1 and TRBJ1-5; tentative D call: TRBD1 (5 bases). This CDR3 has 14 amino acids. With 3 bases removed from V and 1 base from J, the gap between germline ends came to 7 bases. CDR1 and CDR2 (germline): MNHNS, SASEGT.

The CDR3 loop is CAGKTTSGRFPGELFF. Written as DNA, the CDR3 is TGCGCCGGCAAGACGACTAGCGGGAGATTCCCCGGGGAGCTGTTTTTT. V is TRBV23-1 and J is TRBJ2-2, with TRBD2 identical over 12 bases. TRBV23-1 is an ORF; its function is uncertain. Losses at the gene ends were 11 bases for V and 6 bases for J; bases not matched to a gene: 13. This CDR3 contains 16 residues.

The J gene is TRBJ1-1, the V gene TRBV15; perhaps TRBD1 as D (5 bases). The CDR3 is made up of 14 amino acids. V was shortened by 0 bases and J by 6 bases, with 11 bases between the two germline ends. Looked up from germline, CDR1 is LNHNV and CDR2 is YYDKDF (reference sequence). The CDR3 coding sequence is TGTGCCACCAGCAGAGATCATCCGGGACCTGAAGCTTTCTTT. This gives the protein CATSRDHPGPEAFF.

V usage is TRBV29-1 and J usage is TRBJ2-7, with a possible D match to TRBD2 (6 bases). Per the germline V gene, CDR1 is SQVTM and CDR2 is ANQGSEA. V lost 6 bases and J 2 bases, leaving 11 bases between the germline ends. The CDR3 is made up of 12 amino acids. CDR3 DNA: TGCAGCGTGACCGGGAGCGCCTACGAGCAGTACTTC. Its protein product is CSVTGSAYEQYF.

V usage is TRBV2 and J usage is TRBJ1-5; D gene unclear. The V gene lost 4 bases and the J gene lost 7 bases, with 14 bases spanning the gap. CDR1 SNHLY and CDR2 FYNNEI come from the germline V gene. The CDR3 runs 14 residues. The chain's CDR3 is CASSGTVGWQPQHF. CDR3 nucleotides: TGTGCCAGCAGTGGGACGGTGGGGTGGCAGCCCCAGCATTTT.

The chain links TRBV11-2 to TRBJ2-1; the D call may be TRBD1 or TRBD2 (6 bases each). CDR3 length equals 16 residues. The V end lost 4 bases, the J end lost 3 bases, and 16 bases lay between the germline ends. Germline V gene lookup returns CDR1 SGHAT and CDR2 FQNNGV. The CDR3 DNA sequence: TGTGCCAGCAGCTATCCCAAAGGGGGGATCTACAATGAGCAGTTCTTC. Protein sequence: CASSYPKGGIYNEQFF. Filled out from reference TRBV11-2 and TRBJ2-1, the complete variable domain reads EAGVAQSPRYKIIEKRQSVAFWCNPISGHATLYWYQQILGQGPKLLIQFQNNGVVDDSQLPKDRFSAERLKGVDSTLKIQPAKLEDSAVYLCASSYPKGGIYNEQFFGPGTRLTVL.